This T cell receptor beta chain was identified during a study of response to subunit inactivated influenza vaccine. Whole-study results and caveats: After each seasonal influenza vaccination, few new T cells are recruited, the authors suggested.

In this sample, this clonotype turned up a few times. The antigen remains unidentified. TCRdb itself ran the RT-PCR reads through MiXCR, one entry per CDR3 protein. This table has 550,000 to 800,000 distinct CDR3 sequences, around 14% appearing once. The germline CDR1 and CDR2 sequences are SGHTA and FQGNSA. V gave up 6 bases and J gave up 8 bases; unmatched junction bases: 14. CDR3 length: 17 amino acids. Sequenced here: PBMCs from blood, sampled approximately 12 days after vaccination. The TCR sequence derives from a middle-aged man who received an inactivated influenza vaccine. The chain carries TRBV7-2 and TRBJ2-1, with 12 bases identical to TRBD1. The CDR3 sequence is CASRSRDRGQHAYEQFF. CDR3 sequence (DNA): TGTGCCAGCAGGTCCCGGGACAGGGGGCAACATGCGTATGAGCAGTTCTTC. Using reference TRBV7-2 and TRBJ2-1 for the parts outside the CDR3, the full variable domain is GAGVSQSPSNKVTEKGKDVELRCDPISGHTALYWYRQSLGQGLEFLIYFQGNSAPDKSGLPSDRFSAERTGGSVSTLTIQRTQQEDSAVYLCASRSRDRGQHAYEQFFGPGTRLTVL.